A selection of T cell receptor beta chains follows, all from one sample in a study of T cells generated in artificial thymic organoids. TCRdb recomputed calls from the 5' RACE reads with MiXCR, one row per CDR3 protein. The data hold 5,600 or so distinct CDR3 sequences, with 30% to 40% observed a single time. The sample taken for sequencing was naive CD8+ T cells from blood. The origin of the receptors is a human donor who gave cord blood stem cells for thymic organoid culture, a cardiac surgery patient who gave postnatal thymus, or a blood donor (not recorded which). CDR3s include the opening cysteine and the closing phenylalanine or tryptophan. Each record gives: V gene, CDR3 length, D gene, J gene, CDR3 protein. D genes are given only for firm matches.

>TRBV7-9|16|TRBD2|TRBJ2-2
CASSLGLAGVPGELFF
>TRBV27|14|TRBD1|TRBJ1-1
CASSIQGLVTEAFF
>TRBV7-2|16|TRBD1|TRBJ1-5
CASSLAPQGARQPQHF
>TRBV29-1|13|NA|TRBJ1-1
CSVEDNMNTEAFF
>TRBV6-1|20|TRBD1|TRBJ2-1
CASIEQGAISYSYTQPGQFF
>TRBV30|13|NA|TRBJ1-5
CAWGVGPGQPQHF
>TRBV10-2|12|NA|TRBJ2-7
CATSGSGYEQYF
>TRBV10-2|15|TRBD1|TRBJ2-2
CASSTTGGLTGELFF
>TRBV10-3|13|TRBD2|TRBJ2-7
CATGTSGSYEQYF
>TRBV12-3/TRBV12-4|12|NA|TRBJ1-1
CASSFDSAEAFF
>TRBV29-1|13|NA|TRBJ2-1
CSVSAISYNEQFF
>TRBV7-9|19|TRBD2|TRBJ2-7
CASSFTAGAGTSGAYEQYF
>TRBV27|13|NA|TRBJ2-7
CASSSLGSYEQYF
>TRBV5-1|14|TRBD2|TRBJ2-3
CASRSAGRTDTQYF
>TRBV15|13|NA|TRBJ1-2
CATSHSTNYGYTF
>TRBV5-5|12|NA|TRBJ2-3
CASSWVADTQYF
>TRBV7-9|12|NA|TRBJ2-3
CASRTGTPTQYF
>TRBV4-1|16|NA|TRBJ2-3
CASSQGTSTSTDTQYF
>TRBV4-1|15|TRBD1|TRBJ2-3
CASSLWDREADTQYF
>TRBV7-9|14|NA|TRBJ2-3
CASSLNPSTDTQYF
>TRBV4-1|16|NA|TRBJ2-7
CASSQDLGQYTYEQYF
>TRBV7-2|13|NA|TRBJ2-7
CASTRLTSYEQYF
>TRBV4-1|15|TRBD2|TRBJ2-7
CASSQRTSESYEQYF
>TRBV7-2|14|NA|TRBJ1-4
CASSEWINNEKLFF
>TRBV4-2|13|NA|TRBJ2-1
CASSQVQGDEQFF
>TRBV2|15|TRBD1|TRBJ1-4
CASSEGGTGDEKLFF
>TRBV5-6|16|NA|TRBJ2-2
CASSALAGAYTGELFF
>TRBV7-9|15|NA|TRBJ2-5
CAGSLQDRSRWTQYF
>TRBV6-4|14|NA|TRBJ2-3
CASSDKTVGDTQYF
>TRBV5-4|16|NA|TRBJ2-2
CASSVEDSYNTGELFF